The clone carrying this T cell receptor beta chain was seen repeatedly, ten times or more. The data stem from a study of T-cell reconstitution after alpha-beta-depleted transplantation in children. CDR3 size: 12 residues. The germline V and J ends were trimmed by 3 bases and 5 bases, with 10 bases remaining between them. Germline V lookup: CDR1 DFQATT, CDR2 SNEGSKA (reference sequence). Unique molecular identifiers featured in how the TCRbeta library was prepared. One entry per CDR3 protein, called by TCRdb with MiXCR from the PCR reads. The table includes some 640,000 distinct CDR3 sequences, around 17% detected once.

This TCR derives from a human donor who donated a stem cell graft to a child with acute myeloid leukemia. The chain joins TRBV20-1 to TRBJ2-5; D may be TRBD1 or TRBD2 (5 bases each). The sequencing here drew on PBMCs from the stem cell graft donor, taken from the stem cell graft. CDR3 residues: CSASSGQETQYF. The DNA for the CDR3 is TGCAGTGCTAGCTCGGGGCAGGAGACCCAGTACTTC.